This T cell receptor beta chain was captured by sequencing in a study of T cells in tuberculosis. Cells were sorted from thawed PBMC rested overnight and stained with GMM-loaded CD1B tetramer, viability dye and anti-CD3. The lipid loaded on the CD1B tetramers was C32 glucose monomycolate from Rhodococcus equi. Tetramer-negative cells, around 100,000 per donor, were also sorted. Clones were read by immunoSEQ multiplex PCR, and TCRdb kept only the in-frame ones, dropping some. The table has around 50,000 clones, 70% to 90% seen once. This CDR3 has 14 residues. The V and J ends lost 3 bases and 0 bases respectively, with 7 bases between them. Germline CDR1 reads LGHNA; CDR2 reads YNFKEQ.

Sequencing input: CD1b-GMM tetramer-negative cells sorted from PBMCs. The chain combines TRBV4-2 with TRBJ2-3, with D possibly TRBD1 on 6 matching bases. This clonotype originated in an adult woman with latent tuberculosis. CDR3 nucleotides: TGTGCCAGCAGCCAGGGACACAGCACAGATACGCAGTATTTT. Translated, it gives CASSQGHSTDTQYF.